The 9 T cell receptor beta chains presented below share a single source sample, sequenced in a study of T cell responses to AZD1222 COVID-19 vaccine. TCRdb keeps only in-frame clones here, not all; method: immunoSEQ multiplex PCR. The table records roughly 140,000 clones, roughly 90% of them present only once. Source: peripheral blood, taken 28 days after the second AZD1222 dose. The receptors derive from an adult who received the AZD1222 COVID-19 vaccine.

J is TRBJ1-2 and V is TRBV28; 7 bases agree with TRBD1. The V segment lost 5 bases and the J segment 1 base; nucleotides outside the gene matches: 13. The germline gives CDR1 MDHEN, CDR2 SYDVKM. The CDR3 runs to 17 residues. The CDR3 nucleotides read TGTGCCAGCAGTCGTCCTGGGACAGATACTTTTAACTATGGCTACACCTTC. Amino acids: CASSRPGTDTFNYGYTF.

V usage is TRBV30 and J usage is TRBJ2-7; D ambiguous. V lost 8 bases to trimming and J lost 0 bases, with 14 bases between them. Germline V lookup: CDR1 GTSNPN, CDR2 SVGIG (reference sequence). The CDR3 has 13 residues. The CDR3 bases are TGTGCCGCGACCAGGCGAAGCTCCTACGAGCAGTACTTC. Amino acids: CAATRRSSYEQYF. Supplemented by reference TRBV30 and TRBJ2-7, the full variable domain reads SQTIHQWPATLVQPVGSPLSLECTVEGTSNPNLYWYRQAAGRGLQLLFYSVGIGQISSEVPQNLSASRPQDRQFILSSKKLLLSDSGFYLCAATRRSSYEQYFGPGTRLTVT.

The chain has TRBV24-1 and TRBJ2-5; no firm D call. The germline gives CDR1 KGHDR, CDR2 SFDVKD. V was clipped by 8 bases and J by 3 bases, with 12 bases between them. This CDR3 is built from 13 residues. CDR3 in amino acids: CATKKGGEETQYF. DNA of the CDR3: TGTGCCACCAAGAAGGGTGGTGAAGAGACCCAGTACTTC.

The chain recombines TRBV9 with TRBJ1-5, with 8 bases aligning to TRBD1. The V segment lost 4 bases and the J segment 6 bases; nucleotides outside the gene matches: 6. CDR3 size: 14 residues. The germline gives CDR1 SGDLS, CDR2 YYNGEE. CDR3 loop: CASSTRGQGQPQHF. Written as DNA, the CDR3 is TGTGCCAGCAGCACCAGGGGGCAAGGTCAGCCCCAGCATTTT.

This clone was seen more than once but under ten times. This specimen includes other DNA sequences encoding the same CDR3. The CDR3 loop reads CASRLDRYSNQPQHF. CDR3 nucleotides: TGTGCCAGTAGGTTGGACAGATATAGCAATCAGCCCCAGCATTTT. V gene TRBV19 combines with J gene TRBJ1-5, with D perhaps TRBD1 (6 bases). Trimming took off 6 bases at V and 0 bases at J, with 12 bases between the two ends. CDR3 length: 15 amino acids. The V gene's germline CDR1 is LNHDA and CDR2 SQIVND (reference sequence).

CDR3 DNA sequence: TGTGCCAGCAGCCAAGATCCTCATGGAGGGGGCAACAATTCACCCCTCCACTTT. Protein sequence: CASSQDPHGGGNNSPLHF. The rearrangement joins TRBV4-2 to TRBJ1-6; 7 nucleotides agree with TRBD1. The CDR3 has 18 amino acids. J gave up 7 bases and V 0 bases, and 12 bases lay outside the gene matches. Germline-derived CDR1 and CDR2 are LGHNA and YNFKEQ.

The chain couples TRBV2 to TRBJ2-5; TRBD2 matches 7 bases. The CDR3 has 13 residues. Germline V gene lookup returns CDR1 SNHLY and CDR2 FYNNEI. The ends lost 2 bases at V and 3 bases at J; junction bases unmatched: 0. CDR3 sequence (DNA): TGTGCCAGCAGTGAAAGCGGGGAAGAGACCCAGTACTTC. This gives the protein CASSESGEETQYF.

This sequence joins TRBV5-6 and TRBJ2-1, with 7 bases identical to TRBD1. Germline V gene lookup returns CDR1 SGHDT and CDR2 YYEEEE. The CDR3 extends over 14 amino acids. J gave up 3 bases and V 2 bases, and 2 bases lay outside the gene matches. CDR3 nucleotides: TGTGCCAGCAGCTTAGGACAGGACTACAATGAGCAGTTCTTC. Translation: CASSLGQDYNEQFF.

The CDR3 bases are TGTGCCAGCAGTTTTCAGTTGGAGACAGCCTCCTACGAGCAGTACTTC. Translating gives CASSFQLETASYEQYF. This chain links TRBV28 with TRBJ2-7; a possible D gene is TRBD1 (5 bases). Germline CDR1 is MDHEN and CDR2 is SYDVKM. The CDR3 totals 16 residues. Trimming stripped 3 bases from V and 0 bases from J, with 15 bases between.